This record covers a single T cell receptor (beta chain). The sample belongs to a study of CXCR3-negative and CXCR3-positive naive CD8 T cells. The libraries of TRB cDNA were prepared using 5' RACE with UMI labels. One entry per CDR3 protein, without DNA, is what TCRdb gives after re-calling the 5' RACE reads. Reported are about 7,500 distinct CDR3 sequences; the ten largest clones contain approximately 1.6%. Sequencing was done on a sample of naive CXCR3- CD8+ T cells from blood. Subset noted: CD45RO-CCR7+CD27+CD95- naive CD8+ T cells lacking CXCR3 (TNR3-). The TCR was taken from a human donor in good health. Some clones in this sample may be carry-over from other donors' samples.

The CDR3 spells CASSEAPGVGYNEQFF. The chain employs TRBV6-1 and TRBJ2-1; TCRdb designates TRBD1, a call that cannot be tested without DNA. Germline CDR1 and CDR2: MNHNS and SASEGT. The CDR3 has 16 residues.